The 19 T cell receptor beta chains below were found in one sample sequenced in a study of molecular identifiers for immune sequencing clone quantification. Via MiXCR, TCRdb re-called the PCR reads, giving one row per CDR3 protein. The sample contains 40,000 to 45,000 distinct CDR3 sequences, under 25% of which appear only once. Sequencing was performed on naive CD8+ T cells from blood, with Jurkat cell RNA spiked in. The subset here: FACS-sorted CD8+CD4-CCR7+CD45RA+ naive T cells. The receptors come from a human donor in good health. Some libraries in this study had Jurkat cell RNA spiked in.

The table lists this clonotype with a few counts. Just one base apart from a much larger clone, this may be a read error. This sequence joins TRBV4-2 and TRBJ1-4, with D perhaps matching TRBD1 (5 bases). CDR3 length: 16 residues. Looked up from germline, CDR1 is LGHNA and CDR2 is YNFKEQ. Trimming stripped 0 bases from V and 6 bases from J, with 14 bases between. The CDR3 DNA reads as TGTGCCAGCAGCCAAGATTGGTTGGGACGGGATGAAAAACTGTTTTTT. It translates to CASSQDWLGRDEKLFF.

By sample fraction, this clonotype is medium-sized. The V and J genes are TRBV4-3 and TRBJ1-5, with D perhaps matching TRBD1 (6 bases). Germline-derived CDR1 and CDR2 are LGHNA and YSLEER. The V end lost 0 bases, the J end lost 9 bases, and 18 bases lay between the germline ends. The CDR3 runs to 16 residues. As DNA, the CDR3 is TGCGCCAGCAGCCAAGATTTTGTGGACAGCTTGGCGCCCCAGCATTTT. This codes for CASSQDFVDSLAPQHF.

The genes are TRBV19 and TRBJ2-7, with 7 bases matching TRBD1. This CDR3 region has 13 residues. CDR1 LNHDA and CDR2 SQIVND come from the germline V gene (reference sequence). J was trimmed by 5 bases and V by 4 bases; bases with no gene match: 5. In nucleotides, the CDR3 is TGTGCCAGTAGTAGAGACAGGGTGGACGAGCAGTACTTC. Its translation is CASSRDRVDEQYF.

This clonotype was counted many times. V is TRBV2 and J is TRBJ2-2, with D perhaps matching TRBD1 (6 bases). CDR1 and CDR2 (germline): SNHLY, FYNNEI. Trimming removed 10 bases from V and 6 bases from J, with 12 bases in between. The length of the CDR3 is 12 residues. The CDR3 DNA reads TGTGCCATCACAGGGACCCCCGGGGAGCTGTTTTTT. Translating it yields CAITGTPGELFF.

This clonotype was seen repeatedly, ten times or more. This chain uses TRBV28 with TRBJ2-6, with D possibly called TRBD1 or TRBD2 (5 bases each). Per germline, CDR1 MDHEN and CDR2 SYDVKM. The CDR3 spans 17 residues. Between the trimmed V and J ends, which lost 2 bases and 0 bases, there was a span of 11 bases. CDR3 residues: CASSLNPGLSGANVLTF. DNA for the CDR3: TGTGCCAGCAGTTTAAACCCGGGGCTCTCTGGGGCCAACGTCCTGACTTTC.

This clonotype came up many times. The rearrangement uses TRBV5-3 and TRBJ2-3, with 11 bases aligning to TRBD2. TRBV5-3 is labeled an ORF, and its function is uncertain. V trimming: 5 bases; J trimming: 1 base; junction bases outside the gene matches: 6. The CDR3 has 16 residues. CDR3 in amino acids: CARRNLAGGCTDTQYF. As DNA, the CDR3 is TGTGCCAGAAGAAACCTAGCGGGAGGCTGCACAGATACGCAGTATTTT.

A single count supports this clonotype. The chain joins TRBV13 to TRBJ2-7, with D possibly matching TRBD1 (6 bases). CDR3 length: 14 residues. Germline lookup yields CDR1 PRHDT and CDR2 FYEKMQ (reference sequence). Trimming pared 5 bases from V and 5 bases from J, leaving 16 bases between. The CDR3 protein is CASSPASTGHEQYF. The DNA for the CDR3 is TGTGCCAGCAGCCCGGCCTCTACAGGGCACGAGCAGTACTTC.

This clonotype showed up many times. The rearrangement links TRBV10-3 to TRBJ2-5; D is unclear. The CDR3 runs 13 residues. V gave up 4 bases and J gave up 2 bases, with 8 bases separating them. CDR1 and CDR2 (germline): ENHRY, SYGVKD. Here the CDR3 reads CAISGADQETQYF. The CDR3 bases are TGTGCCATCAGTGGGGCCGATCAAGAGACCCAGTACTTC.

This clonotype was counted many times. The genes are TRBV11-2 and TRBJ2-3; D uncertain. The CDR3 contains 20 residues. Germline values: CDR1 SGHAT, CDR2 FQNNGV. The V end was cut by 1 base, the J end by 0 bases, with 23 bases between. The CDR3 region has the DNA TGTGCCAGCAGCTTAGGACCAGGTTCAGAGGAGAGTTCTAGCACAGATACGCAGTATTTT. Protein product: CASSLGPGSEESSSTDTQYF.

This clonotype was counted at least ten times. The chain recombines TRBV5-1 with TRBJ2-7; D is possibly TRBD2 (6 bases). Trimming shortened V by 0 bases and J by 0 bases, and 10 bases separated the two germline ends. CDR3 length: 15 amino acids. In germline, CDR1 is SGHRS, CDR2 YFSETQ. CDR3 residues: CASSLVPGSSYEQYF. CDR3 nucleotides: TGCGCCAGCAGCTTGGTCCCCGGGAGCTCCTACGAGCAGTACTTC.

This clonotype was recorded only once. This chain joins TRBV7-9 and TRBJ1-5, with D unresolved. CDR3 size: 13 residues. The germline gives CDR1 SEHNR, CDR2 FQNEAQ (reference sequence). The V end lost 7 bases, the J end lost 2 bases, and 9 bases lay between the germline ends. This chain's CDR3 is CASTRGGNQPQHF. In DNA, the CDR3 is TGTGCCAGCACCCGTGGGGGCAATCAGCCCCAGCATTTT.

This clonotype was counted ten times or more. The chain recombines TRBV10-3 with TRBJ1-1; 7 positions match TRBD1. CDR3 length: 14 amino acids. Germline CDR1 reads ENHRY; CDR2 reads SYGVKD. Trimming removed 4 bases from V and 4 bases from J; junction bases left unmatched: 6. The CDR3 sequence: CAISGAGGSTEAFF. CDR3 DNA: TGTGCCATCAGTGGGGCAGGGGGTAGCACTGAAGCTTTCTTT.

The chain links TRBV7-9 to TRBJ2-3; perhaps TRBD1 as D (5 bases). The CDR3 is 15 amino acids. V dropped 5 bases and J dropped 4 bases, with 16 bases sitting between them. Germline V gene data show CDR1 as SEHNR and CDR2 as FQNEAQ (reference sequence). CDR3 nucleotides: TGTGCCAGCAGCCACCCATTGCAGGGATCAGATACGCAGTATTTT. Residues: CASSHPLQGSDTQYF.

This clonotype appeared many times. The V call is TRBV12-3 or TRBV12-4, the J call TRBJ2-7, with TRBD2 as a possible D gene (6 bases). The V end lost 4 bases, the J end lost 3 bases, and 10 bases lay between the germline ends. The CDR3 spans 13 residues. CDR3 sequence (DNA): TGTGCCAGCAGTTCATCCGGGGGCTACGAGCAGTACTTC. The encoded protein is CASSSSGGYEQYF.

Regarding this clonotype: A much bigger clone sits one base away, suggesting this may be a read error. The chain uses TRBV12-3 or TRBV12-4 and TRBJ2-1; 7 nucleotides line up with TRBD1. The CDR3 spans 14 residues. In DNA, the CDR3 is TGTGCCAGCAGTTCTACAGGGGTTAGCAATGAGCAGCTCTTC. Its protein product is CASSSTGVSNEQLF.

There are many counts of this clonotype. The CDR3, as DNA: TGCGCCAGCAGCCAAGCGGTACCTAGCACAGATACGCAGTATTTT. It yields the protein CASSQAVPSTDTQYF. The V call is TRBV4-3, the J call TRBJ2-3; no definite D call. The CDR3 is 15 residues long. The V end was cut by 1 base, the J end by 0 bases, with 8 bases between. Germline-derived CDR1 and CDR2 are LGHNA and YSLEER.

Note on this clonotype: A much larger clonotype is one base distant, so this may be a read error. The conserved phenylalanine or tryptophan normally closing the CDR3 is absent here, so this likely arose from a read error. In DNA form, the CDR3 reads TGTGCCAGCAGCTTATCGGAGTACACTGAAGCTTTCTGT. It translates to CASSLSEYTEAFC. The chain links TRBV7-9 to TRBJ1-1; D gene unclear. There are 13 residues in the CDR3. V dropped 2 bases and J dropped 3 bases, with 7 bases sitting between them. The germline V gene has CDR1 SEHNR and CDR2 FQNEAQ (reference sequence).

This clonotype occurred many times. The rearrangement uses TRBV19 and TRBJ1-5; no clear D gene. The V and J ends lost 5 bases and 0 bases respectively, with 11 bases between them. CDR1 is LNHDA, CDR2 SQIVND, per germline (reference sequence). This CDR3 has 15 residues. The CDR3 sequence: CASSLSLYSNQPQHF. CDR3 DNA sequence: TGTGCCAGTAGTCTATCCCTTTATAGCAATCAGCCCCAGCATTTT.

At least ten counts were recorded for this clonotype. DNA for the CDR3: TGTGCCAGCAGCTTACTTTCAGATACGCAGTATTTT. It translates to CASSLLSDTQYF. This rearrangement joins TRBV11-2 to TRBJ2-3, with D unresolved. V lost 2 bases and J 4 bases, leaving 4 bases between the germline ends. The CDR3 totals 12 residues. Germline-derived CDR1 and CDR2 are SGHAT and FQNNGV.